A selection of T cell receptor beta chains follows, all from one sample in a study of cytomegalovirus exposure and HLA in healthy donors. Data came from immunoSEQ multiplex PCR; TCRdb stores just in-frame clones and leaves some out. The data show 250,000 to 300,000 clones, 80% to 90% seen once. Sequencing was performed on PBMCs. Receptors originate from a woman aged 18-29 years in good health and CMV-seronegative. CDR3s include the opening cysteine and the closing phenylalanine or tryptophan. A D gene is named only where the DNA matches it firmly. Where a row states a size, it is once, few, many or the class of an expanded clone; other rows omit it.

d_call	clone_size	v_call	j_call	cdr3_nt	cdr3_aa
.	.	TRBV7-6	TRBJ2-7	TGTGCCAGCAGCTTAGGCGGTAGGGAGCAGTACTTC	CASSLGGREQYF
.	few	TRBV5-1	TRBJ2-2	TGCGCCAGCAGCTTGGACAGGGTCTCCGGGGAGCTGTTTTTT	CASSLDRVSGELFF
.	.	TRBV19	TRBJ1-1	TGTGCCAGTAGTGACCTGGAGATGAACACTGAAGCTTTCTTT	CASSDLEMNTEAFF
TRBD2	.	TRBV27	TRBJ2-1	TGTGCCAGCAGTCCCCTCCCGGGAGGGCCTGGCAATGAGCAGTTCTTC	CASSPLPGGPGNEQFF
.	once	TRBV6-1	TRBJ1-2	TGTGCCAGCGAAAGGGACATGGATGGCTACACCTTC	CASERDMDGYTF
TRBD1	.	TRBV5-1	TRBJ1-2	TGCGCCAGCAGCTTAGGGGGGACAGGGACCTATGGCTACACCTTC	CASSLGGTGTYGYTF
.	.	TRBV7-9	TRBJ2-3	TGTGCCAGCAGTCCCCTAGCCGGGCCCCCTCTCGGCACAGATACGCAGTATTTT	CASSPLAGPPLGTDTQYF
.	.	TRBV4-3	TRBJ1-2	TGCGCCAGCAGCCCGACGGGACACATCAATAACTATGGCTACACCTTC	CASSPTGHINNYGYTF
.	.	TRBV18	TRBJ2-2	TGTGCCAGCTCACGGCAGACCGGGGAGCTGTTTTTT	CASSRQTGELFF
TRBD1	.	TRBV7-2	TRBJ1-5	TGTGCCAGCAGCCCGGGGACAGGGGGCTTTGAGCAGCCCCAGCATTTT	CASSPGTGGFEQPQHF
TRBD1	.	TRBV6-1	TRBJ2-7	TGTGCCAGCAGGGCAGGGGGTTCCTACGAGCAGTACTTC	CASRAGGSYEQYF
TRBD1	.	TRBV5-1	TRBJ2-1	TGCGCCAGCAGCCCGGGACAGGGGGTTTACAATGAGCAGTTCTTC	CASSPGQGVYNEQFF
.	.	TRBV28	TRBJ1-2	TGTGCCAGCAGTTTTGCAGGCCTGCTTTATGGCTACACCTTC	CASSFAGLLYGYTF
.	.	TRBV10-3	TRBJ1-2	TGTGCCATCAGTGAGAGGCAGGGCCCGAACTATGGCTACACCTTC	CAISERQGPNYGYTF
TRBD1	.	TRBV19	TRBJ1-5	TGTGCCAGTAGTATAGCCAGGGGGAGCAATCAGCCCCAGCATTTT	CASSIARGSNQPQHF
TRBD2	.	TRBV7-2	TRBJ2-7	TGTGCCAGCAGCTTTAGCGGGAGTCTATACGAGCAGTACTTC	CASSFSGSLYEQYF
.	.	TRBV10-3	TRBJ2-7	TGTGCCATTTTTGACACAAAGTACACCTACGAGCAGTACTTC	CAIFDTKYTYEQYF